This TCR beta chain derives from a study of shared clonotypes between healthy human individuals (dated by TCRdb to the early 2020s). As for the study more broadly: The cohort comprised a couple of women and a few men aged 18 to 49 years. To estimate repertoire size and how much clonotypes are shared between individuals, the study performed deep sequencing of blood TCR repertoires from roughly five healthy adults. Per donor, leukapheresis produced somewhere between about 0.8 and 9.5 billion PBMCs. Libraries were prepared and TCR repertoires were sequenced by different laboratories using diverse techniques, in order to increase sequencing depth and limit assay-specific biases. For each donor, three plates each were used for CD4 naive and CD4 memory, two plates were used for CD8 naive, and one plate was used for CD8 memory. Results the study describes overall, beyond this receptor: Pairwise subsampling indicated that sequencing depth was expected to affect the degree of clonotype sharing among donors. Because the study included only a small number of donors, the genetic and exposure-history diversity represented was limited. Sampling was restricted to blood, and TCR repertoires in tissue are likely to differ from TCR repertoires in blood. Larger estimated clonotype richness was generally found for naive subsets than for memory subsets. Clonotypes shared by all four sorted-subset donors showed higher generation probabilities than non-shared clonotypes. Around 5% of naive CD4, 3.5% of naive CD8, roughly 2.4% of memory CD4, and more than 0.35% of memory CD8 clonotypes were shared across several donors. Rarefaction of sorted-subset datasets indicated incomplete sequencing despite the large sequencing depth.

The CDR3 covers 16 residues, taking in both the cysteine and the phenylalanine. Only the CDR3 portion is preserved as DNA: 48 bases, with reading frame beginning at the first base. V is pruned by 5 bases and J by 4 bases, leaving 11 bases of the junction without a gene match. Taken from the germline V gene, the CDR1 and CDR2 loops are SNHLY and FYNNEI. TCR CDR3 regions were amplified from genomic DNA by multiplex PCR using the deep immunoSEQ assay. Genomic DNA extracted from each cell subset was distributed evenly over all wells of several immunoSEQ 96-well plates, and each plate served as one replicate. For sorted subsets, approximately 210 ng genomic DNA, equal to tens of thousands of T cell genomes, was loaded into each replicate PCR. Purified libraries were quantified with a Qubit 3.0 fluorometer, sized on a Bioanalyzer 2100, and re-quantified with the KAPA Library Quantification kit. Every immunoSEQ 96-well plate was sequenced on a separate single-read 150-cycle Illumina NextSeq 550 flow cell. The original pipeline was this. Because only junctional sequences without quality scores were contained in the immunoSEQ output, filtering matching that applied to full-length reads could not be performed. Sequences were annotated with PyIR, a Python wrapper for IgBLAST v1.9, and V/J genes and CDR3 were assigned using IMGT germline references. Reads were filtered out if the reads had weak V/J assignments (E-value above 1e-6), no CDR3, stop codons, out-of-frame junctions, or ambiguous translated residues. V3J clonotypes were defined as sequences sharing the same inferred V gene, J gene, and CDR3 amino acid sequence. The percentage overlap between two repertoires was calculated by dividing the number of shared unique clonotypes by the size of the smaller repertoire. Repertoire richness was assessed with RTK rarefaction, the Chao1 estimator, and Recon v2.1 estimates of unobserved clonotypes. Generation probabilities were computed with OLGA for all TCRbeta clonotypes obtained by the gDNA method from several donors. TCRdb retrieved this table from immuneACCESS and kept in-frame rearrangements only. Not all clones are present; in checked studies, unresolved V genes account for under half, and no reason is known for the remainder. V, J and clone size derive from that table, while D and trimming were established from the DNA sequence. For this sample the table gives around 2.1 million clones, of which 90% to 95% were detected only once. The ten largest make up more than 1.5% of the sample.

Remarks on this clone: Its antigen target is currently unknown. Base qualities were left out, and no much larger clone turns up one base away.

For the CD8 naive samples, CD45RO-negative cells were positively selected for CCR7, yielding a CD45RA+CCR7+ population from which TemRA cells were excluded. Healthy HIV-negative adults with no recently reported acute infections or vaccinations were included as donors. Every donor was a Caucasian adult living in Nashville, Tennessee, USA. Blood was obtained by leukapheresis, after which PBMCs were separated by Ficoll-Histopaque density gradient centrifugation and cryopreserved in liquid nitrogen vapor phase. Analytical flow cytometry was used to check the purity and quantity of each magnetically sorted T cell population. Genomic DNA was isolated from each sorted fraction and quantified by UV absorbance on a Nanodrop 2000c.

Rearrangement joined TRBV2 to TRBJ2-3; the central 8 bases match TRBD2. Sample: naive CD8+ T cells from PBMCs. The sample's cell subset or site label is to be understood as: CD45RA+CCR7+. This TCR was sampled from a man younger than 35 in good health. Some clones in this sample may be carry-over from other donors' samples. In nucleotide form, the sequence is TGTGCCAGCAGTTCAACTAGCGGAATAGGGGCAGATACGCAGTATTTT. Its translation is CASSSTSGIGADTQYF.